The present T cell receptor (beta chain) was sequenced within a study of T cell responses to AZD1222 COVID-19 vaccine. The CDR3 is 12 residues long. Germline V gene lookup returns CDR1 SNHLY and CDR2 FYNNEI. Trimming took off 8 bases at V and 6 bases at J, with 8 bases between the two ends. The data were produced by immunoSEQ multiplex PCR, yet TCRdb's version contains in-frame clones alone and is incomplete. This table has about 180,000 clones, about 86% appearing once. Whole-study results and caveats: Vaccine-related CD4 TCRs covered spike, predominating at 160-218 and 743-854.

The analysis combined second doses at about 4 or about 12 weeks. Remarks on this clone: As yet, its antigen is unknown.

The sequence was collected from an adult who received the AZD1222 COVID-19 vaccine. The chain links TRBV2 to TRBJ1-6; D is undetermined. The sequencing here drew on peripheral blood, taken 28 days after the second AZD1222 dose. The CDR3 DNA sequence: TGTGCCAGCGAACAGACTAATTCACCCCTCCACTTT. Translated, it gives CASEQTNSPLHF. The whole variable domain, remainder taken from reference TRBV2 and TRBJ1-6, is EPEVTQTPSHQVTQMGQEVILRCVPISNHLYFYWYRQILGQKVEFLVSFYNNEISEKSEIFDDQFSVERPDGSNFTLKIRSTKLEDSAMYFCASEQTNSPLHFGNGTRLTVT.